The rows below give T cell receptor beta chains drawn from one sample of a study of shared clonotypes between healthy human individuals. TCRdb's copy holds only in-frame clones and misses some; the assay was immunoSEQ multiplex PCR. The data show 330,000 or so clones, over 65% seen once. The sequencing input was memory CD4+ T cells sorted from blood. The source is a man between 25 and 39 years old in good health. CDR3s include the opening cysteine and the closing phenylalanine or tryptophan. D genes are given only for firm matches. Size is omitted from some rows. Given values are once, few, many or a class for expanded clones.

d_gene,abundance,j_gene,len,v_gene,CDR3nt,CDR3aa
NA,once,TRBJ2-7,15,TRBV5-4,TGTGCCAGCAGCTTGGGAGGGGGGCGCGGGGACGAGCAGTACTTC,CASSLGGGRGDEQYF
NA,few,TRBJ2-7,13,TRBV10-1,TGCGCCAGCTCCCGGGACGGCTCCTACGAGCAGTACTTC,CASSRDGSYEQYF
NA,NA,TRBJ2-7,12,TRBV28,TGTGCCAGCAGTTTAACCTGGGGCGAGCAGTACTTC,CASSLTWGEQYF
TRBD2,NA,TRBJ2-1,17,TRBV7-2,TGTGCCAGCAGCTTACAGGGACTAGCGGGAGTTGGCAATGAGCAGTTCTTC,CASSLQGLAGVGNEQFF
NA,NA,TRBJ2-7,15,TRBV11-2,TGTGCCAGCAGCTTAGATTCGCAGGGACGCTACGAGCAGTACTTC,CASSLDSQGRYEQYF
NA,many,TRBJ2-4,15,TRBV5-6,TGTGCCAGCAGCGATCTCAGGGGCGTCAAAAACATTCAGTACTTC,CASSDLRGVKNIQYF
TRBD2,many,TRBJ2-2,18,TRBV2,TGTGCCAGCAGTGCTATGGGTAGCGGGAGTATGATGGCCGGGGAGCTGTTTTTT,CASSAMGSGSMMAGELFF
TRBD2,NA,TRBJ2-1,16,TRBV11-2,TGTGCCAGCAGCTTAGATGTGGGGAGGGTGCAATCTGAGCAGTTCTTC,CASSLDVGRVQSEQFF
TRBD1,few,TRBJ2-5,16,TRBV27,TGTGCCAGCAGCCCCATGGGACAGGGAAGGCAAGAGACCCAGTACTTC,CASSPMGQGRQETQYF
NA,NA,TRBJ2-5,13,TRBV7-2,TGTGCCAGCAGCTTTAGCGGACAAGAGACCCAGTACTTC,CASSFSGQETQYF
TRBD1,NA,TRBJ1-4,15,TRBV15,TGTGCCACCAGCAGGGGAGACAGGGTTAATGAAAAACTGTTTTTT,CATSRGDRVNEKLFF
NA,NA,TRBJ2-7,13,TRBV5-4,TGTGCCAGCAGCCTGGACAAATCCTACGAGCAGTACTTC,CASSLDKSYEQYF
NA,once,TRBJ1-5,11,TRBV6-1,TGTGCCAGCAGTGACGATGAGCCCCAGCATTTT,CASSDDEPQHF
NA,NA,TRBJ1-1,14,TRBV5-4,TGTGCCAGCAGCCCCACGAGTAATCAAGCTGAAGCTTTCTTT,CASSPTSNQAEAFF
NA,NA,TRBJ2-1,13,TRBV6-4,TGTGCCAGCAGTGAATCCCCCTACAATGAGCAGTTCTTC,CASSESPYNEQFF
NA,few,TRBJ2-2,14,TRBV5-5,TGTGCCAGCAGCAGAGGGGGGAACTTGGGGGAGCTGTTTTTT,CASSRGGNLGELFF
TRBD1,NA,TRBJ2-1,15,TRBV2,TGTGCCAGCAGTTCCGACAGGGGGTCTTACAATGAGCAGTTCTTC,CASSSDRGSYNEQFF
TRBD1,NA,TRBJ2-1,13,TRBV19,TGTGCCAGTAGCCTTTCGACAGGGCATGAGCAGTTCTTC,CASSLSTGHEQFF
NA,NA,TRBJ2-5,15,TRBV5-1,TGCGCCAGCAGCCCCCAGGACCTCGGCGTGGAGACCCAGTACTTC,CASSPQDLGVETQYF
TRBD1,once,TRBJ1-2,13,TRBV5-1,TGCGCCAGCAGCCCACAGGGGGATCATGGCTACACCTTC,CASSPQGDHGYTF
TRBD1,NA,TRBJ2-5,16,TRBV6-6,TGTGCCAGCAGTAAACCACCGGGACAGGGGAGAGAGACCCAGTACTTC,CASSKPPGQGRETQYF
NA,NA,TRBJ1-4,13,TRBV7-2,TGTGCCAGCAGCTTAGCGCTGAGTGAAAAACTGTTTTTT,CASSLALSEKLFF
NA,NA,TRBJ2-7,12,TRBV7-3,TGTGCCAGCAGCTTAAACCAAGGCGAGCAGTACTTC,CASSLNQGEQYF
NA,NA,TRBJ2-3,14,TRBV9,TGTGCCAGCAGCCCCGCCGCGGGGACAGATACGCAGTATTTT,CASSPAAGTDTQYF
TRBD1,NA,TRBJ1-3,14,TRBV7-3,TGTGCCAGCAGCTCAAGACAGGGTGAAAACACCATATATTTT,CASSSRQGENTIYF
TRBD1,NA,TRBJ2-1,16,TRBV5-1,TGCGCCAGCAGCTTGGGGCAGGGGGCGATCTACAATGAGCAGTTCTTC,CASSLGQGAIYNEQFF
TRBD1,NA,TRBJ1-1,15,TRBV6-1,TGTGCCAGCAGGACTTATGGACAGGGGGACACTGAAGCTTTCTTT,CASRTYGQGDTEAFF
TRBD2,few,TRBJ2-1,14,TRBV10-1,TGCGCCAGCAGTGACGGGACTAGCGGCCCCCAGCAGTTCTTC,CASSDGTSGPQQFF
NA,NA,TRBJ2-1,18,TRBV5-4,TGTGCCAGCAGCTTGGGGGGTCAGGGATTAGCGGCATGGAATGAGCAGTTCTTC,CASSLGGQGLAAWNEQFF
NA,NA,TRBJ2-5,13,TRBV7-3,TGTGCCAGCAGCTTCGGGGGACAAGAGACCCAGTACTTC,CASSFGGQETQYF
TRBD2,NA,TRBJ2-7,14,TRBV5-1,TGCGCCAGCAGCTTGATTAGCGGGACCAACGAGCAGTACTTC,CASSLISGTNEQYF
NA,NA,TRBJ2-1,13,TRBV7-7,TGTGCCAGCAGCACAGGAGGAAGTTCTGAGCAGTTCTTC,CASSTGGSSEQFF